The subject of this entry is one T cell receptor (beta chain). Its specificity is unknown. The CDR3 runs to 12 residues. V gave up 2 bases and J gave up 4 bases, with 6 bases separating them. CDR1 is DFQATT, CDR2 SNEGSKA, per germline (reference sequence). This entry is derived from a study of CD8 T cells in Susac syndrome. Random hexamers were used to reverse transcribe roughly 0.5 to 1 ug of RNA. TCRdb itself ran the immunoSEQ multiplex PCR reads through MiXCR, one entry per CDR3 protein. The data contain tens of thousands of distinct CDR3 sequences, around 93% of them singletons. Study outcomes and limitations: The number of individuals included in the study's TCR sequencing and HLA analysis was acknowledged as relatively small.

TCR beta from blood CD8+ and CD4+ T cells was sequenced. The patients who served as multiple sclerosis controls were treatment-naive and had stable or active relapsing-remitting disease that fulfilled the revised McDonald criteria. TEMRA cells were FACS-enriched, while CD8+ and CD4+ T cells were negatively isolated. The chain has TRBV20-1 and TRBJ1-5; D call uncertain. Sequenced input: CD8+ T cells from PBMCs. This TCR derives from a human donor with multiple sclerosis. For the CDR3, the DNA is TGCAGTGCTAGACACAGAAATCAGCCCCAGCATTTT. Translation: CSARHRNQPQHF.